This T cell receptor (beta chain) was identified in a study of blood T cell repertoires in COVID-19. Authors' methods: Using reference gene primer amplification, nucleated cell counts were estimated. Only in-frame clones appear in the TCRdb table, and some are missing; sequencing was by immunoSEQ multiplex PCR. The DNA was the basis for D and trimming; V, J and clone size are from that table. Among 160,000 or so clones listed, just under 80% were seen once. V lost 2 bases and J lost 8; bases outside the gene matches: 20. The CDR3 contains 18 residues. J is TRBJ1-2 and V is TRBV23-1, with TRBD1 identical over 7 bases. TRBV23-1 counts as an open reading frame of uncertain function. Sequencing used peripheral blood. The receptor was isolated from a woman aged 80 or over with acute or convalescent COVID-19. CDR3 region: CASSQPIRDREDCVGYTF. CDR3 bases: TGCGCCAGCAGTCAACCGATAAGAGACAGGGAGGATTGTGTGGGCTACACCTTC.